The entry below gives a single T cell receptor beta chain sequence along with its context. Clones were read by immunoSEQ multiplex PCR, and TCRdb kept only the in-frame ones, dropping some. The sample records 350,000 to 400,000 clones, about 89% being singletons. The data were obtained in a study of blood T cell repertoires in COVID-19. Turning to the study itself: Samples representing acute and convalescent COVID-19 were sourced from the United States, Italy and Spain. T cells, B-cell-depleted T cells, or PBMCs supplied cDNA or gDNA.

Participant reports of clinical history set cohort assignment. The CDR3 has 16 residues. V shed 5 bases and J shed 0 bases, with 17 bases lying between them. The germline V gene encodes CDR1 MNHEY and CDR2 SMNVEV (reference sequence). The sample taken for sequencing was PBMCs or T cells enriched from blood (not recorded which). The rearrangement uses TRBV27 and TRBJ2-7; maybe TRBD2 (6 bases). The TCR comes from a woman aged 40 to 55 who had been exposed to COVID-19. The CDR3 sequence is CASSPRGTWLSYEQYF. CDR3 DNA: TGTGCCAGCAGTCCCCGCGGGACTTGGCTCTCCTACGAGCAGTACTTC.